Listed below are T cell receptor beta chains from one sample, sequenced in a study of blood T cells in healthy people across ages. Using its own MiXCR run on the 5' RACE reads, TCRdb lists one record per CDR3 protein. The sample records more than 650,000 distinct CDR3 sequences, about 53% being singletons. The sequencing input was blood. The origin of the receptors is a man aged 80 or over in good health. CDR3s include the opening cysteine and the closing phenylalanine or tryptophan. A D gene is named only where the DNA matches it firmly. A clone size is listed for some rows: how often the clone was seen (once, few, many), or a class if it is expanded.

v_call	d_call	clone_size	j_call	cdr3_nt	cdr3_aa
TRBV25-1	TRBD1	NA	TRBJ1-2	TGTGCCAGCAGGAATCCGGGACAGGTGGACGGCTACACCTTC	CASRNPGQVDGYTF
TRBV13	TRBD1	NA	TRBJ2-4	TGTGCCAGCAGCCCGGGACAGCATCCCAAGGGGGACATTCAGTACTTC	CASSPGQHPKGDIQYF
TRBV29-1	TRBD1	NA	TRBJ2-1	TGCAGCGTTGTAGGGACAGTCTCCTACAATGAGCAGTTCTTC	CSVVGTVSYNEQFF
TRBV7-2	NA	NA	TRBJ2-5	TGTGCCAGCAGCTTAGACCAAACCAATGAGCAGTACTTC	CASSLDQTNEQYF
TRBV5-6	NA	NA	TRBJ2-2	TGTGCCAGCAGCTTGCGGGGAGATTCCGGGGAGCTGTTTTTT	CASSLRGDSGELFF
TRBV20-1	NA	few	TRBJ2-4	TGCAGTGCCCCGGACAGAAAAAACATTCAGTACTTC	CSAPDRKNIQYF
TRBV6-6	TRBD2	few	TRBJ2-1	TGTGCCAGCAGTTACAAAGCGGGGGATTACAATGAGCAGTTCTTC	CASSYKAGDYNEQFF
TRBV18	TRBD1	NA	TRBJ1-2	TGTGCCAGCTCACGTGGGACAGAAGCCTATGGCTACACCTTC	CASSRGTEAYGYTF
TRBV28	NA	NA	TRBJ1-5	TGTGCCAGCAGTTTTCTGGGAGGGGGTTGGGGCAATCAGCCCCAGCATTTT	CASSFLGGGWGNQPQHF
TRBV5-6	TRBD1	few	TRBJ2-7	TGTGCCAGCAGCAGACCGGGACAGGAATCCTACGAGCAGTACTTC	CASSRPGQESYEQYF
TRBV6-2/TRBV6-3	TRBD1	few	TRBJ2-7	TGTGCCAGCAGTTACTTTGGGACAGTCTCCTACGAGCAGTACTTC	CASSYFGTVSYEQYF
TRBV7-3	NA	NA	TRBJ2-1	TGTGCCAGCAGCTTTATCGGTAGTTTCAATGAGCAGTTCTTC	CASSFIGSFNEQFF
TRBV7-9	NA	NA	TRBJ2-5	TGTGCCAGCAGCTGGGACCAAGAGACCCAGTACTTC	CASSWDQETQYF
TRBV11-3	TRBD2	NA	TRBJ2-1	TGTGCCAGCAGCCCACGGACTAGCGAGATCAATGAGCAGTTCTTC	CASSPRTSEINEQFF
TRBV5-1	NA	NA	TRBJ1-1	TGCGCCAGCAGCAAGGAAGCAAACACTGAAGCTTTCTTT	CASSKEANTEAFF
TRBV3-1	NA	NA	TRBJ1-5	TGTGCCTGCAGCCAAGGGGGGGCGGGTAGAGCAAATCAGCCCCAGCATTTT	CACSQGGAGRANQPQHF
TRBV2	NA	many	TRBJ1-6	TGTGCCAGCAAAGGGGGATTCGACAATTCACCCCTCCACTTT	CASKGGFDNSPLHF
TRBV5-1	NA	NA	TRBJ1-1	TGCACCAGCAGCTTACAGGTGAACACTGAAGCTTTCTTT	CTSSLQVNTEAFF
TRBV7-9	TRBD2	NA	TRBJ2-1	TGTGCCAGCAGCTTAGACTTTCTAGACGGACTAGCGTTATACAATGAGCAGTTCTTC	CASSLDFLDGLALYNEQFF
TRBV6-6	TRBD1	NA	TRBJ2-1	TGTGCCAGCAGTTACGTCGGGACAGGGTCCTACAATGAGCAGTTCTTC	CASSYVGTGSYNEQFF
TRBV29-1	NA	NA	TRBJ2-5	TGCAGCGTTGCAGCAGGATTTCAAGAGACCCAGTACTTC	CSVAAGFQETQYF
TRBV20-1	TRBD2	NA	TRBJ2-3	TGCAGCGGGACTAGCGGAGTTGGCACAGATACGCAGTATTTT	CSGTSGVGTDTQYF
TRBV14	NA	NA	TRBJ2-7	TGTGCCAGCGACGCTGGGGCTTCCTACGAGCAGTACTTC	CASDAGASYEQYF
TRBV29-1	NA	NA	TRBJ2-2	TGCAGCGTTGTTCTGGGGGATAGAAACACCGGGGAGCTGTTTTTT	CSVVLGDRNTGELFF
TRBV5-1	NA	few	TRBJ2-6	TGCGCCAGTTCCAGCGTTGCTGGGGCCAACGTCCTGACTTTC	CASSSVAGANVLTF
TRBV27	NA	NA	TRBJ2-7	TGTGCCAGCAGTGTATCGTGGTCCTACGAGCAGTACTTC	CASSVSWSYEQYF
TRBV2	TRBD2	NA	TRBJ2-1	TGTGCCAGCAGGCTGTCCCCACTAGCGGGAGGTGATGAGCAGTTCTTC	CASRLSPLAGGDEQFF
TRBV27	NA	once	TRBJ1-1	TGTGCCAGCAGTTCCCCGCTACAGGGTCATACTGAAGCTTTCTTT	CASSSPLQGHTEAFF
TRBV14	NA	NA	TRBJ2-1	TGTGCCAGCAGCCATACTAGCAAGTACAATGAGCAGTTCTTC	CASSHTSKYNEQFF
TRBV7-8	TRBD2	NA	TRBJ2-7	TGTGCCAGCAGCTTCGAGCGGGGCTCCTACGAGCAGTACTTC	CASSFERGSYEQYF
TRBV2	NA	few	TRBJ1-5	TGTGCCAGCAGTGAAGAGATGGGCAATCAGCCCCAGCATTTT	CASSEEMGNQPQHF
TRBV15	TRBD1	NA	TRBJ2-7	TGTGCCACCAGCCCGCGGACAGGGAACTACGAGCAGTACTTC	CATSPRTGNYEQYF
TRBV7-2	TRBD1	NA	TRBJ1-6	TGTGCCAGCAGCGTGGGGACAGGGGGGTATAATTCACCCCTCCACTTT	CASSVGTGGYNSPLHF